Listed below are T cell receptor beta chains from one sample, sequenced in a study of blood T cell repertoires in COVID-19. Sequenced by immunoSEQ multiplex PCR; TCRdb stores in-frame clones only, minus some. This sample yields about 110,000 clones, of which 76% are seen a single time; more than 3.5% belongs to the top ten. The sequenced sample consisted of peripheral blood. The source of these receptors is a woman older than 75 with acute or convalescent COVID-19. Both conserved end residues are part of each CDR3. The order of the fields is V gene, D gene, J gene, clone size, CDR3 DNA, CDR3 protein. D genes are given only for firm matches. Clone size is shown for a subset of rows, as once, few, many or a class of expanded clone.

v_gene: TRBV6-2/TRBV6-3
d_gene: .
j_gene: TRBJ2-7
abundance: once
CDR3nt: TGTGCCAGCAGCCCGGCCTGGTCCGAGCAGTACTTC
CDR3aa: CASSPAWSEQYF

v_gene: TRBV3-1/TRBV3-2
d_gene: .
j_gene: TRBJ2-7
abundance: .
CDR3nt: TGTGCCAGCAGCCAAGCCGGGGGCTCCTACGAGCAGTACTTC
CDR3aa: CASSQAGGSYEQYF

v_gene: TRBV4-1
d_gene: .
j_gene: TRBJ1-1
abundance: few
CDR3nt: TGCGCCAGCAGCCAAGGGCAGGGTGTCTCTGAAGCTTTCTTT
CDR3aa: CASSQGQGVSEAFF

v_gene: TRBV2
d_gene: .
j_gene: TRBJ1-4
abundance: .
CDR3nt: TGTGCCAGCACCCGAGGCCAGACAACTAATGAAAAACTGTTTTTT
CDR3aa: CASTRGQTTNEKLFF

v_gene: TRBV28
d_gene: TRBD1
j_gene: TRBJ1-6
abundance: .
CDR3nt: TGTGCCAGCAGTACCACCGGACAGGGAGGTTCACCCCTCCACTTT
CDR3aa: CASSTTGQGGSPLHF

v_gene: TRBV15
d_gene: .
j_gene: TRBJ2-1
abundance: .
CDR3nt: TGTGCCACCAGCAGAGGTTTGGGGGACATTAGCCACAATGAGCAGTTCTTC
CDR3aa: CATSRGLGDISHNEQFF

v_gene: TRBV3-1/TRBV3-2
d_gene: TRBD1
j_gene: TRBJ2-5
abundance: .
CDR3nt: TGTGCCAGCAGCCGAACTCCGGCCGGGACAGCAAAAGAGACCCAGTACTTC
CDR3aa: CASSRTPAGTAKETQYF

v_gene: TRBV7-9
d_gene: .
j_gene: TRBJ2-1
abundance: few
CDR3nt: TGTGCCAGCAGCTTAGCCCAGGCAGCAATCTCCTACAATGAGCAGTTCTTC
CDR3aa: CASSLAQAAISYNEQFF

v_gene: TRBV30
d_gene: .
j_gene: TRBJ1-3
abundance: .
CDR3nt: TGTGCCTGGGCCAACAACAGGGTCAGGAGAGGAAACACCATATATTTT
CDR3aa: CAWANNRVRRGNTIYF

v_gene: TRBV19
d_gene: TRBD2
j_gene: TRBJ2-1
abundance: .
CDR3nt: TGTGCCAGTAGTACATCCCGGAGAAGCGGGAGCGTAGATGAGCAGTTCTTC
CDR3aa: CASSTSRRSGSVDEQFF

v_gene: TRBV7-2
d_gene: .
j_gene: TRBJ1-5
abundance: .
CDR3nt: TGTGCCAGCAGCCCTGCCGGGAGTCAGCCCCAGCATTTT
CDR3aa: CASSPAGSQPQHF

v_gene: TRBV5-4
d_gene: TRBD2
j_gene: TRBJ2-1
abundance: .
CDR3nt: TGTGCCAGCAGCACTGGCCCAGTAGCGGGGGGCGGAGGTGAGCAGTTCTTC
CDR3aa: CASSTGPVAGGGGEQFF

v_gene: TRBV6-5
d_gene: TRBD2
j_gene: TRBJ2-1
abundance: .
CDR3nt: TGTGCCAGCACCCTGACTAGCGGGAGGGCGAGTGAGCAGTTCTTC
CDR3aa: CASTLTSGRASEQFF

v_gene: TRBV28
d_gene: .
j_gene: TRBJ1-2
abundance: .
CDR3nt: TGTGCCATCATGGGCCCAGGCAGTTCAAACTATGGCTACACCTTC
CDR3aa: CAIMGPGSSNYGYTF

v_gene: TRBV7-9
d_gene: TRBD1
j_gene: TRBJ2-2
abundance: few
CDR3nt: TGTGCCAGCAGGGTCTCAGGGGGCACCGGGGAGCTGTTTTTT
CDR3aa: CASRVSGGTGELFF

v_gene: TRBV6-4
d_gene: TRBD2
j_gene: TRBJ2-1
abundance: once
CDR3nt: TGTGCCAGCAGCCCCGGGACTAGTATACATGAGCAGTTCTTC
CDR3aa: CASSPGTSIHEQFF

v_gene: TRBV2
d_gene: .
j_gene: TRBJ1-2
abundance: .
CDR3nt: TGTGCCAGCAGCCAGGACTATGGCTACACCTTC
CDR3aa: CASSQDYGYTF

v_gene: TRBV2
d_gene: TRBD1
j_gene: TRBJ2-2
abundance: .
CDR3nt: TGTGCCAGCAGTGGACAGGGGGCGAGTATAGGAGAGCTGTTTTTT
CDR3aa: CASSGQGASIGELFF

v_gene: TRBV10-3
d_gene: TRBD1
j_gene: TRBJ2-1
abundance: few
CDR3nt: TGTGCCATCAGTGAGTCGAACATCCAGGGGGCTGGCAATGAGCAGTTCTTC
CDR3aa: CAISESNIQGAGNEQFF

v_gene: TRBV19
d_gene: TRBD1
j_gene: TRBJ1-4
abundance: .
CDR3nt: TGTGCCAGTAGTACTTTGACAGGGTACAATGAAAAACTGTTTTTT
CDR3aa: CASSTLTGYNEKLFF

v_gene: TRBV7-2
d_gene: .
j_gene: TRBJ1-2
abundance: .
CDR3nt: TGTGCCAGCAGCACTCGATCCTATGGCTACACCTTC
CDR3aa: CASSTRSYGYTF

v_gene: TRBV5-1
d_gene: .
j_gene: TRBJ2-2
abundance: .
CDR3nt: TGCGCCAGCAGCTTGGGTGGTCCCGCGGTAGGGGAGCTGTTTTTT
CDR3aa: CASSLGGPAVGELFF

v_gene: TRBV30
d_gene: .
j_gene: TRBJ1-1
abundance: .
CDR3nt: TGTGCCTGGAGTCGGGACAACCTTGAAGCTTTCTTT
CDR3aa: CAWSRDNLEAFF

v_gene: TRBV12-1
d_gene: .
j_gene: TRBJ2-5
abundance: .
CDR3nt: TGTGCCAGCAGCCCTCACCGGGGCCAAGAGACCCAGTACTTC
CDR3aa: CASSPHRGQETQYF

v_gene: TRBV29-1
d_gene: .
j_gene: TRBJ2-1
abundance: .
CDR3nt: TGCAGCGTTGTGTCGACACCTTCTTTAAATGAGCAGTTCTTC
CDR3aa: CSVVSTPSLNEQFF

v_gene: TRBV5-1
d_gene: TRBD2
j_gene: TRBJ2-7
abundance: .
CDR3nt: TGCGCCAGCAGTCCCAGCGGGAGGGCCGAGTACGAGCAGTACTTC
CDR3aa: CASSPSGRAEYEQYF

v_gene: TRBV7-6
d_gene: .
j_gene: TRBJ2-7
abundance: .
CDR3nt: TGTGCCAGCAGCCCCCGCCTGAGGGACGAGCAGTACTTC
CDR3aa: CASSPRLRDEQYF

v_gene: TRBV11-1
d_gene: .
j_gene: TRBJ1-1
abundance: .
CDR3nt: TGTGCCAGCAGCTCGGAGGGACGCTACACTGAAGCTTTCTTT
CDR3aa: CASSSEGRYTEAFF

v_gene: TRBV5-4
d_gene: TRBD1
j_gene: TRBJ2-2
abundance: .
CDR3nt: TGTGCCAGCAGCTGGACAGGGCTCGGGGAGCTGTTTTTT
CDR3aa: CASSWTGLGELFF

v_gene: TRBV6-1
d_gene: TRBD1
j_gene: TRBJ1-1
abundance: once
CDR3nt: TGTGCCAGCAGGGAAGACAGGGACACTGAAGCTTTCTTT
CDR3aa: CASREDRDTEAFF

v_gene: TRBV12-3/TRBV12-4
d_gene: TRBD2
j_gene: TRBJ2-7
abundance: .
CDR3nt: TGTGCGGTGGGGGGGAACTCCTACGAGCAGTACTTC
CDR3aa: CAVGGNSYEQYF

v_gene: TRBV30
d_gene: TRBD2
j_gene: TRBJ2-3
abundance: .
CDR3nt: TGTGCCTGGATGCCTATGGCGGGAGGGGGAGATACGCAGTATTTT
CDR3aa: CAWMPMAGGGDTQYF

v_gene: TRBV28
d_gene: .
j_gene: TRBJ2-6
abundance: .
CDR3nt: TGTGCCAGCAGTGTCCAGGGGTCTGGGGCCAACGTCCTGACTTTC
CDR3aa: CASSVQGSGANVLTF

v_gene: TRBV29-1
d_gene: TRBD1
j_gene: TRBJ2-1
abundance: .
CDR3nt: TGCAGCGCCGTGGACAGGGCTGTTATGCAGTTCTTC
CDR3aa: CSAVDRAVMQFF

v_gene: TRBV6-1
d_gene: .
j_gene: TRBJ2-2
abundance: .
CDR3nt: TGTGCCAGCAGTGAACATGGACAACCGAACACCGGGGAGCTGTTTTTT
CDR3aa: CASSEHGQPNTGELFF

v_gene: TRBV11-3
d_gene: .
j_gene: TRBJ1-3
abundance: once
CDR3nt: TGTGCCAGCAGCCTAAGCGGGGGAAACGCTGGAAACACCATATATTTT
CDR3aa: CASSLSGGNAGNTIYF

v_gene: TRBV7-9
d_gene: .
j_gene: TRBJ2-1
abundance: once
CDR3nt: TGTGCCAGCAGCCCGAGACAGGCGGGTGTGAATGAGCAGTTCTTC
CDR3aa: CASSPRQAGVNEQFF

v_gene: TRBV6-5
d_gene: .
j_gene: TRBJ1-4
abundance: once
CDR3nt: TGTGCCAGCAGTTACTCGAGCCCAACTAATGAAAAACTGTTTTTT
CDR3aa: CASSYSSPTNEKLFF

v_gene: TRBV7-9
d_gene: .
j_gene: TRBJ2-7
abundance: .
CDR3nt: TGTGCCAGCAGCCTAACCTACGAGCAGTACTTC
CDR3aa: CASSLTYEQYF

v_gene: TRBV5-1
d_gene: TRBD2
j_gene: TRBJ2-5
abundance: .
CDR3nt: TGCGCCAGCAGCACCACGTTAGGGGAGGGGGAGACCCAGTACTTC
CDR3aa: CASSTTLGEGETQYF

v_gene: TRBV6-2/TRBV6-3
d_gene: .
j_gene: TRBJ2-5
abundance: .
CDR3nt: TGTGCCAGCAGTTACCTGACAGACCAAGAGACCCAGTACTTC
CDR3aa: CASSYLTDQETQYF

v_gene: TRBV7-3
d_gene: TRBD2
j_gene: TRBJ2-1
abundance: .
CDR3nt: TGTGCCAGCAGCTTAGAGGGACTAGCGGGGGCCAGCTCCTACAATGAGCAGTTCTTC
CDR3aa: CASSLEGLAGASSYNEQFF

v_gene: TRBV7-9
d_gene: .
j_gene: TRBJ2-3
abundance: few
CDR3nt: TGTGCCAGCAGCTTCGGAGGGTCAACACTCACAGATACGCAGTATTTT
CDR3aa: CASSFGGSTLTDTQYF

v_gene: TRBV19
d_gene: TRBD1
j_gene: TRBJ1-4
abundance: .
CDR3nt: TGTGCCAGGGCGACAGGGTTTCCGTCTAATGAAAAACTGTTTTTT
CDR3aa: CARATGFPSNEKLFF

v_gene: TRBV5-8
d_gene: .
j_gene: TRBJ1-2
abundance: once
CDR3nt: TGTGCCAGCAGCCTCGAAAAGCACTATGGCTACACCTTC
CDR3aa: CASSLEKHYGYTF

v_gene: TRBV19
d_gene: TRBD1
j_gene: TRBJ2-7
abundance: .
CDR3nt: TGTGCCAGTAGTTATAGGACAGGGGACTCCTACGAGCAGTACTTC
CDR3aa: CASSYRTGDSYEQYF

v_gene: TRBV6-5
d_gene: .
j_gene: TRBJ1-1
abundance: few
CDR3nt: TGTGCCAGCACCATACAGGGTGGAACTGAAGCTTTCTTT
CDR3aa: CASTIQGGTEAFF

v_gene: TRBV18
d_gene: TRBD1
j_gene: TRBJ1-5
abundance: .
CDR3nt: TGTGCCAGCTCACGTGACAGGGTCGGCCAGCCCCAGCATTTT
CDR3aa: CASSRDRVGQPQHF

v_gene: TRBV27
d_gene: .
j_gene: TRBJ1-2
abundance: .
CDR3nt: TGTGCCAGCAGGAGAACAGGGAACTATGGCTACACCTTC
CDR3aa: CASRRTGNYGYTF

v_gene: TRBV4-2
d_gene: TRBD2
j_gene: TRBJ2-7
abundance: few
CDR3nt: TGTGCCAGCAGCCAAGCGGTAGCGGGAACCTACGAGCAGTACTTC
CDR3aa: CASSQAVAGTYEQYF

v_gene: TRBV7-8
d_gene: TRBD1
j_gene: TRBJ1-6
abundance: .
CDR3nt: TGTGCCAGCAGCCTCCTAAGCTTACAGACAGGGTCCAATTCACCCCTCCACTTT
CDR3aa: CASSLLSLQTGSNSPLHF

v_gene: TRBV7-7
d_gene: .
j_gene: TRBJ2-1
abundance: few
CDR3nt: TGTGCTAGCAGCTTAGAGGTAGGAGGCTCCTACAATGAGCAGTTCTTC
CDR3aa: CASSLEVGGSYNEQFF

v_gene: TRBV7-2
d_gene: .
j_gene: TRBJ1-5
abundance: .
CDR3nt: TGTGCCAGCAGCTTCGATTTTACACAGGGTCACCAGCATTTT
CDR3aa: CASSFDFTQGHQHF